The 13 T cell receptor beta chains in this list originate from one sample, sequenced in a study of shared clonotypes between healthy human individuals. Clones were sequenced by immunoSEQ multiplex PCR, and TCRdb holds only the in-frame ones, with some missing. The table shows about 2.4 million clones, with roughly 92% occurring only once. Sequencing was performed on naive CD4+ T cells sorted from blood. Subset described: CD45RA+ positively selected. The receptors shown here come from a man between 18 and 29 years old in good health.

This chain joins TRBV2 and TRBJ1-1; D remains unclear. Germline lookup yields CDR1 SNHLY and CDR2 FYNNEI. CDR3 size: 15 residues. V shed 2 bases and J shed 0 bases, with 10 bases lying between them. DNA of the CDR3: TGTGCCAGCAGTGAATTGGCTGTCTTGAACACTGAAGCTTTCTTT. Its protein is CASSELAVLNTEAFF.

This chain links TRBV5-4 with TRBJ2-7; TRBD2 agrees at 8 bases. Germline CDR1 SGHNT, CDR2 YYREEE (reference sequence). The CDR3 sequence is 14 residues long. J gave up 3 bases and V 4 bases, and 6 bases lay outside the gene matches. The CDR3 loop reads CASSPGLENYEQYF. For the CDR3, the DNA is TGTGCCAGCAGCCCGGGACTAGAGAACTACGAGCAGTACTTC.

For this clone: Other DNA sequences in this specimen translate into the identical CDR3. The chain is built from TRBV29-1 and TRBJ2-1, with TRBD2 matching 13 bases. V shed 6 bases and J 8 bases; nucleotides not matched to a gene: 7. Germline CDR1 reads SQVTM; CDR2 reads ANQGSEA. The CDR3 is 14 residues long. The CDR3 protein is CSVGLAGSQDEQFF. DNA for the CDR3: TGCAGCGTGGGACTAGCGGGAAGCCAGGATGAGCAGTTCTTC.

The CDR3 DNA reads TGTGCCTGGAGGGAGGGAGCTTCCGGCACAGATACGCAGTATTTT. Translated, it gives CAWREGASGTDTQYF. The chain carries TRBV30 and TRBJ2-3; weak D call: TRBD2 (6 bases). This CDR3 has 15 amino acids. V was trimmed by 3 bases and J by 1 base, leaving 14 bases between them. The V gene's germline CDR1 is GTSNPN and CDR2 SVGIG (reference sequence).

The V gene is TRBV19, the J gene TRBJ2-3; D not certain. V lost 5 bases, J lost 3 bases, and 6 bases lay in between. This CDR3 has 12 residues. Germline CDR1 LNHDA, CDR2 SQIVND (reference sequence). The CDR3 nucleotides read TGTGCCAGTAGTCCTACTACAGATACGCAGTATTTT. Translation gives CASSPTTDTQYF.

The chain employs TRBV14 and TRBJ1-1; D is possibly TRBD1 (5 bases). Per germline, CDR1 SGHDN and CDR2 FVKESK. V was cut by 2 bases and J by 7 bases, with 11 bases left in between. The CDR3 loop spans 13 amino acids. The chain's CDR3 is CASSQRAGLEAFF. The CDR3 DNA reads TGTGCCAGCAGCCAACGGGCGGGGCTTGAAGCTTTCTTT.

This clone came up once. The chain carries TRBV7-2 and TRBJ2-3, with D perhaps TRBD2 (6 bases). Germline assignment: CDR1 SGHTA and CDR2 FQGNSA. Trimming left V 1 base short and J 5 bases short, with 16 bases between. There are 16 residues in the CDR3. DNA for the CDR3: TGTGCCAGCAGCTTAGGCGTGGTCTTGCGGGGAGATACGCAGTATTTT. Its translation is CASSLGVVLRGDTQYF.

CDR3 sequence reads: CASSFFEGVSNQPQHF. The CDR3 DNA reads as TGTGCCAGCAGTTTTTTCGAGGGGGTGAGCAATCAGCCCCAGCATTTT. The V and J genes are TRBV28 and TRBJ1-5; possible D gene TRBD1, 6 bases. Trimming shortened V by 3 bases and J by 1 base, and 13 bases separated the two germline ends. The CDR3 totals 16 residues. The germline V gene has CDR1 MDHEN and CDR2 SYDVKM. Full variable domain (outside the CDR3, taken from reference TRBV28 and TRBJ1-5): DVKVTQSSRYLVKRTGEKVFLECVQDMDHENMFWYRQDPGLGLRLIYFSYDVKMKEKGDIPEGYSVSREKKERFSLILESASTNQTSMYLCASSFFEGVSNQPQHFGDGTRLSIL.

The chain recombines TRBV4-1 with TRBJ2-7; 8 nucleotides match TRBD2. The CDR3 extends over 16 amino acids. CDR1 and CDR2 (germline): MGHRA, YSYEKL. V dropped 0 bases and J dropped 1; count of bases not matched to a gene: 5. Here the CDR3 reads CASSQDKLAASYEQYF. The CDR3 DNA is TGCGCCAGCAGCCAAGATAAACTAGCGGCTTCCTACGAGCAGTACTTC.

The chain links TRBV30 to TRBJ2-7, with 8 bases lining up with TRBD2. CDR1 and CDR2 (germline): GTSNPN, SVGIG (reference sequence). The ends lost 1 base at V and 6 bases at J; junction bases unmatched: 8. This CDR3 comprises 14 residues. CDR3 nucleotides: TGTGCCTGGAGTGGGCGTAGCGGGGTGTTCGAGCAGTACTTC. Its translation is CAWSGRSGVFEQYF.

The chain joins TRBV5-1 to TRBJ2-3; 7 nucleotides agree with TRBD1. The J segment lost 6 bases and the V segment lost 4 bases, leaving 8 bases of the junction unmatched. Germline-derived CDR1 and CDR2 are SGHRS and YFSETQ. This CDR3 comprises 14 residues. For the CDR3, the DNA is TGCGCCAGCAGCCTGGACAGGCCACAGGATACGCAGTATTTT. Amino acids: CASSLDRPQDTQYF.

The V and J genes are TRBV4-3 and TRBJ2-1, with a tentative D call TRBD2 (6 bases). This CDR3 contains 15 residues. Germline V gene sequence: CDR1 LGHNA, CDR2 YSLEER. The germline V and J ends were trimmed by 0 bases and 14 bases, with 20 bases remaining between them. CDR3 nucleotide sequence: TGCGCCAGCAGCCAAGATATCAAGGGGAGGATGATAGAGTTCTTC. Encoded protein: CASSQDIKGRMIEFF.

The DNA for the CDR3 is TGTGCCAGCAGTTTCAGACAGGCATGGTTTTACTACAATGAGCAGTTCTTC. This gives the protein CASSFRQAWFYYNEQFF. The chain links TRBV27 to TRBJ2-1, with a possible D match to TRBD1 (6 bases). The V gene lost 3 bases and the J gene lost 3 bases, with 18 bases spanning the gap. This CDR3 has 17 amino acids. Germline lookup yields CDR1 MNHEY and CDR2 SMNVEV (reference sequence).